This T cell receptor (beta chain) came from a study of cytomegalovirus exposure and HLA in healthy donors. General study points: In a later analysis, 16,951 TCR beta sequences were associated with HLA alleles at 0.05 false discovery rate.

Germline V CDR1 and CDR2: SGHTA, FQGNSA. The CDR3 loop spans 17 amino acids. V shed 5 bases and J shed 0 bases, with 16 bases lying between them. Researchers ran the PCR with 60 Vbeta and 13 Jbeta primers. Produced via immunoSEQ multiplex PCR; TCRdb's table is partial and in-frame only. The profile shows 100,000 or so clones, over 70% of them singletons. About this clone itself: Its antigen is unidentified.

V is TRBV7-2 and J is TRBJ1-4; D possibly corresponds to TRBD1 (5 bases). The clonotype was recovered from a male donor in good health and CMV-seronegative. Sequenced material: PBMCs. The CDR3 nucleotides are TGTGCCAGCAGCCTACCGGCTGGGGCCCCAACTAATGAAAAACTGTTTTTT. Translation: CASSLPAGAPTNEKLFF. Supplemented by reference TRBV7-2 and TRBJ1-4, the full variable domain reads GAGVSQSPSNKVTEKGKDVELRCDPISGHTALYWYRQSLGQGLEFLIYFQGNSAPDKSGLPSDRFSAERTGGSVSTLTIQRTQQEDSAVYLCASSLPAGAPTNEKLFFGSGTQLSVL.